These 24 T cell receptor beta chains were all obtained from the same sample, sequenced in a study of PD-L1 blockade in urothelial cancer. The time point: pretreatment peripheral blood. Using immunoSEQ multiplex PCR, the repertoire was profiled, and TCRdb retains in-frame clones only, with some absent. Among 50,000 to 55,000 clones listed, roughly 75% were seen once. The material sequenced was PBMCs, taken around atezolizumab (anti-PD-L1) treatment. The source of these receptors is a man in his sixties or seventies with urothelial cancer.

The chain carries TRBV2 and TRBJ1-5; 8 nucleotides line up with TRBD1. Unmatched junction bases numbered 12, after V lost 10 bases and J lost 7 bases. Per germline, CDR1 SNHLY and CDR2 FYNNEI. This CDR3 region has 14 residues. Here the CDR3 reads CATTEDRVGQPQHF. CDR3 coding DNA: TGTGCCACAACCGAGGACAGGGTTGGACAGCCCCAGCATTTT.

This clone was seen a handful of times. The V call is TRBV29-1, the J call TRBJ2-1; TRBD2 aligns across 11 bases. Germline CDR1 SQVTM, CDR2 ANQGSEA. The CDR3 length is 12 residues. The junction had 4 bases not matched to a gene; V was cut back by 5 bases and J by 10 bases. CDR3 DNA sequence: TGCAGCGTTACTAGCGGGAGTAGAGAGCAGTTCTTC. It translates to CSVTSGSREQFF.

The V and J genes are TRBV6-6 and TRBJ1-3, with TRBD1 as a possible D gene (5 bases). Trimming pared 4 bases from V and 0 bases from J, leaving 13 bases between. The CDR3 sequence is 16 residues long. Germline-derived CDR1 and CDR2 are MNHNY and SVGAGI (reference sequence). CDR3: CASSSTTAVSGNTIYF. CDR3 coding DNA: TGTGCCAGCAGTTCCACGACAGCTGTCTCTGGAAACACCATATATTTT.

This clone was picked up one time. The CDR3 DNA follows: TGTGCCAGAAGCTTGTCGGGCAGGGGACCCTTCTACGAGCAGTACTTC. Protein: CARSLSGRGPFYEQYF. The chain couples TRBV5-3 to TRBJ2-7, with D maybe TRBD1 (6 bases). TRBV5-3 is assigned to the ORF class and has an uncertain function. CDR3 length: 16 residues. Deletions cut 1 base from V and 3 bases from J, with 17 bases between.

The chain carries TRBV18 and TRBJ1-1, with D tentatively TRBD1 (5 bases). The CDR3 consists of 16 residues. CDR1 and CDR2 (germline): KGHSH, LQKENI. The V end was cut by 4 bases, the J end by 3 bases, with 18 bases between. CDR3 in DNA: TGTGCCAGCTCACGGCAGGGCCACGTTAGGGACACTGAAGCTTTCTTT. This translates into CASSRQGHVRDTEAFF.

The V call is TRBV2, the J call TRBJ1-2; 10 bases line up with TRBD1. Germline V lookup: CDR1 SNHLY, CDR2 FYNNEI. This CDR3 is built from 15 residues. The ends lost 6 bases at V and 4 bases at J; junction bases unmatched: 8. CDR3 DNA sequence: TGTGCCAGCAGGCTAGGGACAGGGGCCTCCTATGGCTACACCTTC. Amino acids: CASRLGTGASYGYTF. Variable domain in full (rest from reference TRBV2 and TRBJ1-2): EPEVTQTPSHQVTQMGQEVILRCVPISNHLYFYWYRQILGQKVEFLVSFYNNEISEKSEIFDDQFSVERPDGSNFTLKIRSTKLEDSAMYFCASRLGTGASYGYTFGSGTRLTVV.

The V call is TRBV6-1, the J call TRBJ2-7, with D perhaps TRBD2 (7 bases). Germline V gene data show CDR1 as MNHNS and CDR2 as SASEGT. V was cut by 3 bases and J by 1 base, with 10 bases left in between. The CDR3 spans 14 residues. The CDR3 DNA reads as TGTGCCAGCAGTGAGAGGGGGGGGTCCTACGAGCAGTACTTC. Translated: CASSERGGSYEQYF.

This clone was counted only a few times. J is TRBJ1-5 and V is TRBV27; unclear D gene. The V gene lost 4 bases and the J gene lost 1 base, with 14 bases spanning the gap. Germline CDR1 and CDR2: MNHEY and SMNVEV (reference sequence). The CDR3 is 16 amino acids. CDR3 sequence reads: CASSSLVSPSNQPQHF. For the CDR3, the DNA is TGTGCCAGCAGTTCCCTGGTGAGTCCGAGCAATCAGCCCCAGCATTTT.

J is TRBJ2-1 and V is TRBV7-3, with no clear D. Trimming cost V 2 bases and J 8 bases, with 7 bases left between them. This CDR3 is 12 amino acids long. Looked up from germline, CDR1 is SGHTA and CDR2 is FQGTGA. The CDR3 loop is CASSLDADEQFF. The CDR3 region has the DNA TGTGCCAGCAGCTTAGATGCGGATGAGCAGTTCTTC.

This chain links TRBV5-1 with TRBJ1-2; TRBD1 matches 8 bases. This CDR3 comprises 14 residues. Unmatched junction bases numbered 7, after V lost 4 bases and J lost 5 bases. Looked up from germline, CDR1 is SGHRS and CDR2 is YFSETQ. CDR3 nucleotide sequence: TGCGCCAGCAGCCCCACCGGGGACAGGTATGGCTACACCTTC. Residues: CASSPTGDRYGYTF.

V is TRBV10-3 and J is TRBJ1-1; 7 bases are shared with TRBD1. V lost 6 bases to trimming and J lost 2 bases; unmatched junction nucleotides: 6. This CDR3 contains 14 residues. Germline CDR1 and CDR2: ENHRY and SYGVKD. The CDR3 DNA sequence: TGTGCCATCAGCGCCGACAGGGTCAACACTGAAGCTTTCTTT. It specifies CAISADRVNTEAFF.

This clone was seen a handful of times. The genes are TRBV13 and TRBJ2-7, with D possibly matching TRBD1 (5 bases). CDR1 and CDR2 (germline): PRHDT, FYEKMQ (reference sequence). The CDR3 is 14 residues long. V lost 0 bases and J lost 7, with 13 bases in between. The CDR3 protein is CASSLGRQGGEQYF. The CDR3 DNA sequence: TGTGCCAGCAGCTTAGGCCGGCAGGGTGGGGAGCAGTACTTC.

CDR3 sequence (DNA): TGTGCCAGCAGCCCCGGGCGGGGAAGGCTTAATAATCAGCCCCAGCATTTT. As protein: CASSPGRGRLNNQPQHF. The V call is TRBV7-8, the J call TRBJ1-5; D uncertain. CDR1 and CDR2 (germline): SGHVS, FQNEAQ. This CDR3 is built from 17 residues. The V end lost 5 bases, the J end lost 4 bases, and 21 bases lay between the germline ends. Full variable domain (rest looked up from reference TRBV7-8 and TRBJ1-5): GAGVSQSPRYKVAKRGQDVALRCDPISGHVSLFWYQQALGQGPEFLTYFQNEAQLDKSGLPSDRFFAERPEGSVSTLKIQRTQQEDSAVYLCASSPGRGRLNNQPQHFGDGTRLSIL.

V is TRBV4-2 and J is TRBJ1-2; a possible D gene is TRBD1 (6 bases). The CDR3 spans 15 residues. Per the germline V gene, CDR1 is LGHNA and CDR2 is YNFKEQ. Trimming stripped 1 base from V and 3 bases from J, with 12 bases between. CDR3 coding DNA: TGTGCCAGCAGCCAAGCGGGGAGGGGGGACTATGGCTACACCTTC. It encodes CASSQAGRGDYGYTF.

The J gene is TRBJ2-1, the V gene TRBV29-1; 10 bases line up with TRBD1. The germline V gene has CDR1 SQVTM and CDR2 ANQGSEA. The length of the CDR3 is 15 residues. After removal of 7 bases from V and 3 bases from J, the junction contained 9 bases not matched to a gene. The CDR3 bases are TGCAGCGCCCCGACAGGGGGCTATGGCTACAATGAGCAGTTCTTC. This sequence encodes CSAPTGGYGYNEQFF.

V gene TRBV9 combines with J gene TRBJ2-6, with D possibly matching TRBD1 (5 bases). The V and J ends lost 0 bases and 0 bases respectively, with 13 bases between them. The germline gives CDR1 SGDLS, CDR2 YYNGEE. The CDR3 sequence is 18 residues long. CDR3 bases: TGTGCCAGCAGCGTAGACGTAGGGGCTGGCTCTGGGGCCAACGTCCTGACTTTC. Its protein is CASSVDVGAGSGANVLTF.

The rearrangement links TRBV6-1 to TRBJ2-2, with 9 bases matching TRBD1. Germline-derived CDR1 and CDR2 are MNHNS and SASEGT. The ends lost 6 bases at V and 5 bases at J; junction bases unmatched: 4. The CDR3 loop spans 14 amino acids. The chain's CDR3 is CASSTGGKTGELFF. CDR3 sequence (DNA): TGTGCCAGCAGCACAGGGGGCAAGACCGGGGAGCTGTTTTTT.

The chain combines TRBV19 with TRBJ2-6, with D possibly TRBD1 on 5 matching bases. V lost 7 bases and J 0 bases, leaving 19 bases between the germline ends. This CDR3 has 18 amino acids. Germline CDR1 is LNHDA and CDR2 is SQIVND (reference sequence). CDR3 in amino acids: CASTPRQRRNSGANVLTF. In nucleotides, the CDR3 is TGTGCCAGTACTCCTCGACAGAGAAGAAACTCTGGGGCCAACGTCCTGACTTTC.

This chain links TRBV7-2 with TRBJ2-5, with D perhaps matching TRBD1 (5 bases). The germline V gene has CDR1 SGHTA and CDR2 FQGNSA. Trimming removed 6 bases from V and 1 base from J, with 15 bases in between. This CDR3 is 15 amino acids long. The CDR3 DNA reads as TGTGCCAGCAGTCGACAGACTCTCATCCAAGAGACCCAGTACTTC. This encodes CASSRQTLIQETQYF.

This chain joins TRBV28 and TRBJ2-7; possible D gene TRBD1, 5 bases. The germline V and J ends were trimmed by 6 bases and 2 bases, with 8 bases remaining between them. CDR1 and CDR2 from the germline V gene are MDHEN and SYDVKM. The CDR3 has 12 amino acids. The chain's CDR3 is CASSRVAYEQYF. The CDR3 region has the DNA TGTGCCAGCAGCAGGGTGGCCTACGAGCAGTACTTC.

The CDR3 spells CASSEIIAGGYEQYF. For the CDR3, the DNA is TGTGCCAGCAGTGAAATCATAGCGGGAGGCTACGAGCAGTACTTC. The rearrangement joins TRBV6-1 to TRBJ2-7, with 10 bases fitting TRBD2. The germline CDR1 and CDR2 sequences are MNHNS and SASEGT. This CDR3 comprises 15 residues. J lost 3 bases, V lost 2 bases, and 4 bases had no gene match.

The chain uses TRBV15 and TRBJ1-1, with a possible D match to TRBD1 (6 bases). The CDR3 covers 16 residues. Germline values: CDR1 LNHNV, CDR2 YYDKDF (reference sequence). The V gene lost 7 bases and the J gene lost 4 bases, with 22 bases spanning the gap. CDR3 sequence: CATNSIPPGGVTEAFF. The CDR3, as DNA: TGTGCCACCAACTCAATTCCGCCGGGGGGCGTCACTGAAGCTTTCTTT.

The chain combines TRBV7-2 with TRBJ2-1; no clear D gene. The germline V gene has CDR1 SGHTA and CDR2 FQGNSA. Trimming stripped 5 bases from V and 1 base from J, with 12 bases between. The CDR3 is 15 residues long. The CDR3 DNA follows: TGTGCCAGCAGCCGCCCGATGCGGTCCTACAATGAGCAGTTCTTC. This sequence encodes CASSRPMRSYNEQFF.

The J gene is TRBJ2-1, the V gene TRBV27; D perhaps matches TRBD2 (7 bases). V was shortened by 0 bases and J by 6 bases, with 12 bases between the two germline ends. The CDR3 is 15 residues long. Germline CDR1 MNHEY, CDR2 SMNVEV (reference sequence). The CDR3 sequence is CASSLSGGPGNEQFF. The DNA of the CDR3 is TGTGCCAGCAGTTTATCGGGGGGGCCAGGCAATGAGCAGTTCTTC.